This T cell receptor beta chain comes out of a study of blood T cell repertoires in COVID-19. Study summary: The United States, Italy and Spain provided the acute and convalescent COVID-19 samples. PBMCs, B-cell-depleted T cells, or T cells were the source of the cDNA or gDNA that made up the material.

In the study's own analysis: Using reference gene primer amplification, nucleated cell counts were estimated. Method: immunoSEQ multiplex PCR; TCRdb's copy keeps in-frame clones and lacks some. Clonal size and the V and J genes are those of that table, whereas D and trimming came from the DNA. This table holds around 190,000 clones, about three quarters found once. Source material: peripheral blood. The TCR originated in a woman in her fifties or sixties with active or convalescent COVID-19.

DNA of the CDR3: TGTGCCAGCAGGGACAGGGGGCAAGAGACCCAGTACTTC. Protein product: CASRDRGQETQYF. J is TRBJ2-5 and V is TRBV12-3 or TRBV12-4; 10 bases agree with TRBD1. The CDR3 has 13 residues. Losses at the gene ends were 6 bases for V and 2 bases for J; bases not matched to a gene: 0.